The 4 T cell receptor beta chains below all came from one sample that was sequenced in a study of T cells in Graves' hyperthyroidism and ophthalmopathy. Amplification of TCR beta CDR3 regions used RNA as the template. The study used the HTBI primer set for a first-round RT-PCR of the TCR CDR3. From the multiplex PCR reads, TCRdb called clonotypes with MiXCR, one entry per CDR3 protein. The repertoire includes approximately 520,000 distinct CDR3 sequences, 20% of them detected once, and around a quarter sits in the top ten. Sequencing used blood. The receptor source for this set is a man in his late teens or twenties with Graves' hyperthyroidism.

J is TRBJ2-7 and V is TRBV27; D possibly corresponds to TRBD2 (5 bases). From germline, CDR1 is MNHEY and CDR2 SMNVEV (reference sequence). Trimming removed 2 bases at V and 2 bases at J, with 10 bases between. The CDR3 covers 14 residues. This chain's CDR3 is CASSLGGPTYEQYF. In DNA form, the CDR3 reads TGTGCCAGCAGTTTAGGCGGGCCCACCTACGAGCAGTACTTC.

This clonotype has at least ten counts. The chain couples TRBV19 to TRBJ1-1; D uncertain. CDR1 and CDR2 (germline): LNHDA, SQIVND (reference sequence). The CDR3 totals 13 residues. V was cut by 2 bases and J by 1 base, with 5 bases left in between. Written as DNA, the CDR3 is TGTGCCAGTAGTATAAAGGAGAACACTGAAGCTTTCTTT. This gives the protein CASSIKENTEAFF.

CDR3 bases: TGTGCCAGCGGAGCGTGGGGATTAAGCAATCAGCCCCAGCATTTT. Protein product: CASGAWGLSNQPQHF. This chain uses TRBV28 with TRBJ1-5; no reliable D call. The CDR3 has 15 amino acids. The germline CDR1 and CDR2 sequences are MDHEN and SYDVKM. V lost 8 bases to trimming and J lost 1 base, with 15 bases between them.

This clonotype came up many times. The gene calls are TRBV2 and TRBJ2-7; TRBD2 matches 12 bases. The V and J ends lost 5 bases and 3 bases, in that order; junction bases with no gene match: 5. Germline V CDR1 and CDR2: SNHLY, FYNNEI. The CDR3 loop spans 15 amino acids. The CDR3 DNA sequence: TGTGCCAGCAGTAGAGGACTAGCGGGGAACTACGAGCAGTACTTC. It encodes CASSRGLAGNYEQYF.